The sequence of this T cell receptor (beta chain) was determined in a study of breast tumors, draining lymph nodes, adjacent tissues. The lymph nodes were axillary draining lymph nodes from breast cancer patients. One entry per CDR3 protein, called by TCRdb with MiXCR from the multiplex PCR reads. This sample has some 150,000 distinct CDR3 sequences, with about a fifth found just once. Sequencing was performed on axillary lymph node tissue. The TCR was taken from a female donor with breast cancer. Some clones in this sample may be carry-over from other donors' samples.

The CDR3 bases are TGTGCCACCAGCAACGAACAGGGCTTGGGAGCTTTCTTT. Protein sequence: CATSNEQGLGAFF. The V and J genes are TRBV15 and TRBJ1-1; D may be TRBD1 (6 bases). Trimming stripped 4 bases from V and 10 bases from J, with 16 bases between. There are 13 residues in the CDR3. CDR1 and CDR2 from the germline V gene are LNHNV and YYDKDF (reference sequence).